The rows below give T cell receptor beta chains drawn from one sample of a study of cytomegalovirus exposure and HLA in healthy donors. Clones were read by immunoSEQ multiplex PCR, and TCRdb kept only the in-frame ones, dropping some. Of more than 45,000 clones listed, roughly four fifths are singletons. Material for sequencing was PBMCs. Receptors originate from a man aged 45-65 years in good health and CMV-seronegative. Both conserved end residues are part of each CDR3. D genes are given only for firm matches. Expanded clones are given a class, and other clones once, few, many or no size at all.

V gene,J gene,clone size,D gene,CDR3 DNA,CDR3 protein
TRBV2,TRBJ1-6,NA,NA,TGTGCCAGCCGGACTGACTCCTATAATTCACCCCTCCACTTT,CASRTDSYNSPLHF
TRBV6-5,TRBJ2-3,NA,TRBD1,TGTGCCAGCAGTTTGGGACAGGGGAGCCCCACAGATACGCAGTATTTT,CASSLGQGSPTDTQYF
TRBV6-5,TRBJ2-2,NA,NA,TGTGCCAGCAGTTACTCCCCATCTAGCGCCGCCGGGGAGCTGTTTTTT,CASSYSPSSAAGELFF
TRBV5-1,TRBJ2-7,NA,TRBD2,TGCGCCAGCAGCATTGGGACTAGCGACTACTACGAGCAGTACTTC,CASSIGTSDYYEQYF
TRBV15,TRBJ1-4,few,NA,TGTGCCACCAGCAGAGGGACACTCTCAACTAATGAAAAACTGTTTTTT,CATSRGTLSTNEKLFF
TRBV21-1,TRBJ2-7,few,NA,TGTGCCAGCTCACAGGGGGACTACTCCTACGAGCAGTACTTC,CASSQGDYSYEQYF
TRBV7-2,TRBJ1-5,NA,NA,TGTGCCAGCAGCTTAGCGCTCCAGGAAAATCAGCCCCAGCATTTT,CASSLALQENQPQHF
TRBV13,TRBJ1-3,NA,NA,TGTGCCAGCAGCTTAGGCCTGGCAGACACCATATATTTT,CASSLGLADTIYF
TRBV27,TRBJ2-5,NA,TRBD2,TGTGCCAGCAGTTCTCCGGGACTAGGGCTTGTGACCCAGTACTTC,CASSSPGLGLVTQYF
TRBV9,TRBJ2-3,NA,TRBD1,TGTGCCAGCAGCGTCACAGGGGGCGTGGGCTCAGATACGCAGTATTTT,CASSVTGGVGSDTQYF
TRBV5-4,TRBJ2-1,NA,TRBD2,TGTGCCAGCAGTCGGACTAGCGGGGGGCTAAATGAGCAGTTCTTC,CASSRTSGGLNEQFF
TRBV19,TRBJ2-4,NA,TRBD2,TGTGCCAGTAGTATAGGGGTAGCGGGAGTAGCCAAAAACATTCAGTACTTC,CASSIGVAGVAKNIQYF
TRBV6-5,TRBJ1-5,NA,NA,TGTGCCAGCAGTTTCAGGGATCAGCCCCAGCATTTT,CASSFRDQPQHF
TRBV6-6,TRBJ1-1,NA,NA,TGTGCCAGCAGTTACGGTTCTAGCCAGAAAGCTGAAGCTTTCTTT,CASSYGSSQKAEAFF
TRBV5-1,TRBJ2-2,NA,TRBD2,TGCGCCAGCGGGGCGGGACTAGGGAACACCGGGGAGCTGTTTTTT,CASGAGLGNTGELFF
TRBV5-6,TRBJ2-7,NA,TRBD2,TGTGCCAGCAGCCTCCGGGGAGGGAGGTACGAGCAGTACTTC,CASSLRGGRYEQYF
TRBV15,TRBJ1-1,NA,TRBD1,TGTGCCACCAGCAGGGGGACAGGGGGCCTCACTGAAGCTTTCTTT,CATSRGTGGLTEAFF
TRBV25-1,TRBJ1-1,NA,NA,TGTGCCAGCAGTGAAATAAGCGGGGCAGGGTTGGCTTTCTTT,CASSEISGAGLAFF
TRBV28,TRBJ1-3,NA,NA,TGTGCCAGCAGTTTACCCAGGGGATCAGGAAACACCATATATTTT,CASSLPRGSGNTIYF
TRBV28,TRBJ2-7,NA,NA,TGTGCCAGCAGGGGGCAGGGTATAGGCGAGCAGTACTTC,CASRGQGIGEQYF
TRBV2,TRBJ2-7,NA,TRBD1,TGTGCCAGCAGGACCGGACAGGGGGTCCACGAGCAGTACTTC,CASRTGQGVHEQYF
TRBV5-3,TRBJ2-6,NA,TRBD1,TGTGCCAGAAGCCAAGGGGACAGGAGCTCTGGGGCCAACGTCCTGACTTTC,CARSQGDRSSGANVLTF
TRBV6-6,TRBJ2-3,NA,TRBD1,TGTGCCAGCAGCCCGACAGGGGATACGCAGTATTTT,CASSPTGDTQYF
TRBV6-1,TRBJ1-4,once,TRBD1,TGTGCCAGCAGAGCCGGGACAGGGGGAGGAAAACTGTTTTTT,CASRAGTGGGKLFF
TRBV29-1,TRBJ1-3,NA,NA,TGCAGCGCAGGGGCTGGTGGAAACACCATATATTTT,CSAGAGGNTIYF
TRBV9,TRBJ2-7,few,NA,TGTGCCAGCAGCGTAGATTACAGCAGGGCCTACGAGCAGTACTTC,CASSVDYSRAYEQYF
TRBV5-1,TRBJ2-1,NA,NA,TGCGCCAGCAGCCCAGACAGGTTTGATACGAATGAGCAGTTCTTC,CASSPDRFDTNEQFF
TRBV6-1,TRBJ2-7,NA,TRBD1,TGTGCCAGCAGGCAAGGACAGGGCTCCTACGAGCAGTACTTC,CASRQGQGSYEQYF
TRBV6-1,TRBJ2-5,NA,TRBD1,TGTGCCAGCAGTGAAACGACAGGGGGACAAGAGACCCAGTACTTC,CASSETTGGQETQYF
TRBV18,TRBJ2-5,once,NA,TGTGCCAGCTCATCTGGACAGCAAGAGACCCAGTACTTC,CASSSGQQETQYF
TRBV19,TRBJ2-5,NA,TRBD2,TGTGCCACAAGCGGGGGTTGGTTTGAGACCCAGTACTTC,CATSGGWFETQYF
TRBV6-1,TRBJ2-7,NA,NA,TGTGCCAGCATTCGGGGGAACTACGAGCAGTACTTC,CASIRGNYEQYF
TRBV28,TRBJ1-1,NA,NA,TGTGCCAGCAGTTTAGCGGATCTGACTGAAGCTTTCTTT,CASSLADLTEAFF
TRBV4-1,TRBJ2-7,NA,NA,TGCGCCAGCAGACTGACAGAGCAATCTACCTACGAGCAGTACTTC,CASRLTEQSTYEQYF
TRBV27,TRBJ2-6,NA,NA,TGTGCCAGCACTTTATCGGGGGCAAATCGGGGGGCCAACGTCCTGACTTTC,CASTLSGANRGANVLTF
TRBV19,TRBJ2-2,NA,NA,TGTGCCAGTAGCAGACACAAAAGATCCACGAACACCGGGGAGCTGTTTTTT,CASSRHKRSTNTGELFF
TRBV18,TRBJ1-2,NA,TRBD1,TGTGCCAGCTCACAGTCACAGGGGCGGAAGGATGGCTACACCTTC,CASSQSQGRKDGYTF
TRBV10-2,TRBJ2-7,NA,TRBD2,TGCGCCAGCGGGGGGGGGACTAGCGGGGGGACCTACGAGCAGTACTTC,CASGGGTSGGTYEQYF
TRBV7-2,TRBJ2-5,NA,TRBD2,TGTGCCAGCAGCTTATGGGGACTAGCGGGGGGAGGGGAGACCCAGTACTTC,CASSLWGLAGGGETQYF
TRBV19,TRBJ2-7,NA,TRBD1,TGTGCCAGTAGAGCCGGGACAGGGATCTACGAGCAGTACTTC,CASRAGTGIYEQYF
TRBV19,TRBJ2-7,few,NA,TGTGCCAGTAGTAGAGGACAGAAAAGCTACGAGCAGTACTTC,CASSRGQKSYEQYF
TRBV25-1,TRBJ1-2,NA,NA,TGTGCCAGCAGTGAATCAACAAGGAGAAACTATGGCTACACCTTC,CASSESTRRNYGYTF
TRBV10-3,TRBJ2-7,NA,TRBD1,TGTGCCATCAGTGGACGGACAGGAGACGAGCAGTACTTC,CAISGRTGDEQYF
TRBV6-5,TRBJ1-3,NA,NA,TGTGCCAGCAGTTACTCGTTTCGGGGATCGGGGAACACCATATATTTT,CASSYSFRGSGNTIYF
TRBV19,TRBJ2-2,few,NA,TGTGCCAGTAGTATGGCTGGTAGCCTAAACACCGGGGAGCTGTTTTTT,CASSMAGSLNTGELFF
TRBV7-3,TRBJ1-2,NA,NA,TGTGCCAGCAGCTTGCGAACAGGGGGCTACACCTTC,CASSLRTGGYTF
TRBV5-1,TRBJ2-7,once,TRBD1,TGCGCCAGCAGGGGACAGGGACTCTCCTACGAGCAGTACTTC,CASRGQGLSYEQYF
TRBV6-1,TRBJ1-1,NA,NA,TGTGCCAGCACTTCCTGGGGGGTAGAAGCTTTCTTT,CASTSWGVEAFF
TRBV18,TRBJ2-3,NA,TRBD2,TGTGCCAGCTCACCGATAAACGGCGGGGGTTCAGATACGCAGTATTTT,CASSPINGGGSDTQYF
TRBV5-1,TRBJ2-7,NA,NA,TGCGCCAGCAGCTTGGGAGGAGACCTCTACGAGCAGTACTTC,CASSLGGDLYEQYF
TRBV5-1,TRBJ2-7,few,TRBD1,TGCGCCAGCAGCTGGGGACGGGACAGGGGATACGAGCAGTACTTC,CASSWGRDRGYEQYF
TRBV11-2,TRBJ2-7,NA,NA,TGTGCCAGCAGCCGTACAGGGCGCTACGAGCAGTACTTC,CASSRTGRYEQYF
TRBV27,TRBJ1-1,once,NA,TGTGCCAGCAGCCAACGAGGAGGGGACACTGAAGCTTTCTTT,CASSQRGGDTEAFF
TRBV18,TRBJ2-7,NA,TRBD2,TGTGCCAGCTCACCAGAATCCGGGACTAGCGGCCCCTACGAGCAGTACTTC,CASSPESGTSGPYEQYF
TRBV6-1,TRBJ1-5,NA,NA,TGTGCCAGCAGTGGGGCAGGGAATAGCAATCAGCCCCAGCATTTT,CASSGAGNSNQPQHF